This T cell receptor (beta chain) was captured in a study of T cells in tuberculosis. After removal of 5 bases from V and 4 bases from J, the junction contained 10 bases not matched to a gene. The germline gives CDR1 SGHVS, CDR2 FQNEAQ. The CDR3 has 17 residues. After thawing and overnight rest, PBMC were stained with GMM-loaded CD1B tetramer, viability dye and anti-CD3 for sorting. C32 glucose monomycolate from Rhodococcus equi was loaded onto the CD1B tetramers. Chain pairing is unknown; alpha and beta were sequenced separately. Clones were read by immunoSEQ multiplex PCR, and TCRdb kept only the in-frame ones, dropping some. The sample holds about 88,000 clones, about nine tenths seen once.

What was sequenced was CD1b-GMM tetramer-negative cells sorted from PBMCs. The TCR sequence derives from an adult woman with latent tuberculosis. V and J are TRBV7-8 and TRBJ2-1, with 11 positions matching TRBD2. In DNA, the CDR3 is TGTGCCAGCAGCCATGGACTAGCGGGCCCCCGGTACAATGAGCAGTTCTTC. This sequence encodes CASSHGLAGPRYNEQFF.